Listed here are 3 T cell receptor beta chains from one sample, sequenced in a study of shared clonotypes between healthy human individuals (dated by TCRdb to about 2020). The receptor library was made with the immunoSEQ multiplex PCR assay. TCRdb's version of the immuneACCESS table is confined to in-frame rearrangements and falls short of the full clone set. An unresolved V gene accounts for under half of the shortfall where checked; the remainder is of unknown origin. Within this sample are about a million clones, with about three quarters of them counted one time only. The ten largest clones represent roughly 1.4% of the sample. Sequencing input: memory CD4+ T cells sorted from blood. The cell subset or site label of this sample denotes: CD45RA-negative fraction. These receptors were taken from a man younger than 30 in good health.

This rearrangement joins TRBV21-1 to TRBJ2-1; TRBD1 is the table's D call, not checked against the DNA. TRBV21-1 is deemed a pseudogene. The CDR3 contains 17 residues. CDR3 loop: CASSKEEDRVTYNEQFF. The CDR3 DNA follows: TGTGCCAGCAGCAAAGAGGAGGACAGGGTAACCTACAATGAGCAGTTCTTC.

The CDR3 loop is CASSQNSGTSTDTQYF. The CDR3 DNA reads as TGCGCCAGCAGCCAAAATAGCGGGACTAGCACAGATACGCAGTATTTT. J is TRBJ2-3 and V is TRBV4-1; 8 nucleotides align to TRBD2. V gave up 2 bases and J gave up 0 bases; unmatched junction bases: 4. CDR1 MGHRA and CDR2 YSYEKL come from the germline V gene. The CDR3 covers 16 residues.

This clone was found a few times. This chain joins TRBV5-6 and TRBJ2-5; the match to TRBD2 covers 7 bases. This CDR3 comprises 14 residues. The germline V gene encodes CDR1 SGHDT and CDR2 YYEEEE. J gave up 4 bases and V 1 base, and 4 bases lay outside the gene matches. This chain's CDR3 is CASSLMVAGETQYF. As DNA, the CDR3 is TGTGCCAGCAGCTTGATGGTAGCGGGAGAGACCCAGTACTTC. Using reference TRBV5-6 and TRBJ2-5 for the parts outside the CDR3, the full variable domain is DAGVTQSPTHLIKTRGQQVTLRCSPKSGHDTVSWYQQALGQGPQFIFQYYEEEERQRGNFPDRFSGHQFPNYSSELNVNALLLGDSALYLCASSLMVAGETQYFGPGTRLLVL.